This T cell receptor beta chain emerged from a study of early T cells in non-severe SARS-CoV-2 infection. Study outcomes and limitations: VDJdb matching skewed toward anti-spike CD8 responses, missing private and CD4 specificities.

The germline gives CDR1 SGHNT, CDR2 YYREEE (reference sequence). CDR3 length: 12 residues. The ends were cut back, 4 bases at V and 2 bases at J, with 5 bases in the middle. Individual cDNA molecules each received unique molecular identifiers attached to them. A single record per CDR3 protein comes from TCRdb applying MiXCR to the 5' RACE reads. Of some 27,000 distinct CDR3 sequences in the sample, around 5.1% are singletons; the top ten hold over 20%. This clonotype was picked up many times. Its antigen remains unidentified. The TCR comes from an adult who was a healthcare worker with PCR-confirmed SARS-CoV-2 infection or an uninfected control (not recorded which). This rearrangement joins TRBV5-4 to TRBJ2-3; D unclear. The sequenced sample consisted of whole blood. CDR3 DNA sequence: TGTGCCAGCAGCCGAAACACAGATACGCAGTATTTT. Translation gives CASSRNTDTQYF.